The next 32 T cell receptor beta chains were all read from a single sample in a study of CD4 T cells in relation to SARS-CoV-2 and coronaviruses. CD4+ T cells from unexposed donors were obtained before the COVID-19 pandemic (2011-2018). CD4+ T cells were isolated from the cells after about ten days of culture. Produced via immunoSEQ multiplex PCR; TCRdb's table is partial and in-frame only. The sample includes around 25,000 clones, roughly 76% of them seen just once. These receptors' antigens are unknown. The sample comprised CD4+ T cells from PBMCs, cultured in vitro. These receptors were obtained from a human donor in good health.

This clone was seen more than once but under ten times. J is TRBJ2-2 and V is TRBV4-3; 16 positions match TRBD2. V lost 4 bases to trimming and J lost 7 bases; unmatched junction nucleotides: 6. Germline values: CDR1 LGHNA, CDR2 YSLEER. The CDR3 length is 17 residues. CDR3 nucleotide sequence: TGCGCCAGCAGCCGCGGGACTAGCGGGGGGGCGGGCGGGGAGCTGTTTTTT. It encodes CASSRGTSGGAGGELFF.

This sequence joins TRBV5-6 and TRBJ2-3; TRBD1 agrees at 8 bases. Germline V lookup: CDR1 SGHDT, CDR2 YYEEEE. V gave up 1 base and J gave up 4 bases; unmatched junction bases: 8. The CDR3 sequence is 16 residues long. Here the CDR3 reads CASSLNRGVLADTQYF. The DNA for the CDR3 is TGTGCCAGCAGCTTGAACAGGGGGGTATTGGCAGATACGCAGTATTTT.

This clone was found once. The chain carries TRBV4-1 and TRBJ2-5; D gene unclear. From germline, CDR1 is MGHRA and CDR2 YSYEKL. The CDR3 consists of 16 residues. V was clipped by 5 bases and J by 1 base, with 17 bases between them. CDR3 DNA: TGCGCCAGCAGCGGCGTAGGGTTTTTGGTCCAAGAGACCCAGTACTTC. It specifies CASSGVGFLVQETQYF.

In this sample, this clone turned up a few times. The chain is built from TRBV7-2 and TRBJ1-5; D might be TRBD1 (6 bases). This CDR3 is 15 amino acids long. V was shortened by 1 base and J by 4 bases, with 11 bases between the two germline ends. Germline-derived CDR1 and CDR2 are SGHTA and FQGNSA. The CDR3 nucleotides read TGTGCCAGCAGCTTAGGGCAGGGGATGAATCAGCCCCAGCATTTT. This encodes CASSLGQGMNQPQHF. The full variable domain, rest sourced from reference TRBV7-2 and TRBJ1-5, is GAGVSQSPSNKVTEKGKDVELRCDPISGHTALYWYRQSLGQGLEFLIYFQGNSAPDKSGLPSDRFSAERTGGSVSTLTIQRTQQEDSAVYLCASSLGQGMNQPQHFGDGTRLSIL.

The chain has TRBV10-3 and TRBJ2-1; no clear D gene. The CDR3 runs 14 residues. Germline-derived CDR1 and CDR2 are ENHRY and SYGVKD. V gave up 3 bases and J gave up 7 bases, with 13 bases separating them. The CDR3 DNA reads TGTGCCATCAGTGAAGGTATAGCAACAAATGAGCAGTTCTTC. Translated: CAISEGIATNEQFF.

The chain is built from TRBV4-3 and TRBJ2-6; unclear D gene. Germline-derived CDR1 and CDR2 are LGHNA and YSLEER. Deletions cut 0 bases from V and 3 bases from J, with 9 bases between. The CDR3 has 16 residues. The CDR3 is CASSQEMGYGANVLTF. The DNA of the CDR3 is TGCGCCAGCAGCCAAGAAATGGGATATGGGGCCAACGTCCTGACTTTC.

This clone showed up just a few times. The CDR3 loop is CASSHLDLSSYEQYF. The CDR3 DNA reads as TGTGCCAGCAGCCATCTGGACTTAAGCTCCTACGAGCAGTACTTC. This chain uses TRBV14 with TRBJ2-7; possible D gene TRBD2, 5 bases. The CDR3 has 15 residues. Trimming removed 3 bases at V and 0 bases at J, with 12 bases between. Germline V gene data show CDR1 as SGHDN and CDR2 as FVKESK.

The rearrangement joins TRBV18 to TRBJ1-1; the match to TRBD1 covers 7 bases. V lost 5 bases and J lost 5; bases outside the gene matches: 11. The CDR3 has 15 residues. Germline V gives CDR1 KGHSH, CDR2 LQKENI. CDR3 coding DNA: TGTGCCAGCTCAAGCGAAGGGGGCGCGAGGACTGAAGCTTTCTTT. Its translation: CASSSEGGARTEAFF.

The J gene is TRBJ2-7, the V gene TRBV10-2; D perhaps matches TRBD2 (6 bases). Trimming pared 1 base from V and 3 bases from J, leaving 16 bases between. The CDR3 has 16 amino acids. Germline values: CDR1 WSHSY, CDR2 SAAADI. CDR3 sequence (DNA): TGCGCCAGCAGTGAGTTGACCGGGACTTTCCACTACGAGCAGTACTTC. This translates into CASSELTGTFHYEQYF.

The CDR3 region is CASSETRVPGNTIYF. CDR3 DNA: TGTGCCAGCAGTGAAACGAGGGTACCCGGAAACACCATATATTTT. The gene calls are TRBV2 and TRBJ1-3; D is ambiguous. CDR3 length: 15 amino acids. V gave up 2 bases and J gave up 4 bases, with 12 bases separating them. CDR1 and CDR2 from the germline V gene are SNHLY and FYNNEI.

As DNA, the CDR3 is TGTGCCAGCAGTCATCGGGACAGGGGGCTGGATTATGGCTACACCTTC. Amino acid sequence: CASSHRDRGLDYGYTF. V usage is TRBV6-6 and J usage is TRBJ1-2; TRBD1 agrees at 12 bases. The CDR3 totals 16 residues. V dropped 5 bases and J dropped 5; count of bases not matched to a gene: 9. The germline gives CDR1 MNHNY, CDR2 SVGAGI (reference sequence).

Of note for this clone: Mismatch with germline at one junction end may stem from a read error. The rearrangement uses TRBV7-7 and TRBJ2-7, with 10 bases aligning to TRBD1. The CDR3 runs to 16 residues. Per the germline V gene, CDR1 is SSHAT and CDR2 is FNYEAQ (reference sequence). DNA for the CDR3: TGTGCTAGCAGCCCTCGAGCGGGACAGGGGACGAACGAGCAGTACTTC. Protein sequence: CASSPRAGQGTNEQYF.

The V gene is TRBV5-1, the J gene TRBJ2-3, with 9 positions matching TRBD1. V lost 1 base to trimming and J lost 2 bases; unmatched junction nucleotides: 8. The CDR3 is made up of 17 amino acids. Germline lookup yields CDR1 SGHRS and CDR2 YFSETQ. The CDR3: CASSLPRDRAVTDTQYF. The CDR3 DNA is TGCGCCAGCAGCTTGCCGAGGGACAGGGCCGTCACAGATACGCAGTATTTT.

J is TRBJ1-2 and V is TRBV2; D remains unclear. The CDR3 length is 12 residues. V was shortened by 2 bases and J by 5 bases, with 6 bases between the two germline ends. The germline V gene encodes CDR1 SNHLY and CDR2 FYNNEI. The CDR3 region is CASSERAYGYTF. CDR3 nucleotides: TGTGCCAGCAGTGAAAGGGCTTATGGCTACACCTTC.

Concerning this clone itself: Other DNA variants within this sample encode the same CDR3. The chain is built from TRBV3-1 (or the pseudogene TRBV3-2) and TRBJ1-5; unclear D gene. V was shortened by 4 bases and J by 4 bases, with 8 bases between the two germline ends. The CDR3 runs 13 residues. CDR1 is LGHDT, CDR2 YNNKEL, per germline (reference sequence). The CDR3 is CASSPPGNQPQHF. CDR3 DNA sequence: TGTGCCAGCAGCCCCCCCGGTAATCAGCCCCAGCATTTT.

The chain employs TRBV7-2 and TRBJ1-2; 7 bases map to TRBD1. The CDR3 sequence is 13 residues long. From germline, CDR1 is SGHTA and CDR2 FQGNSA. Trimming at V came to 4 bases and at J to 7 bases, leaving 6 bases not matched to a gene. The CDR3 nucleotides read TGTGCCAGCAGCTCCCAGGGGGTTGGTGGCTACACCTTC. This translates into CASSSQGVGGYTF.

This clone was seen just once. The chain links TRBV7-9 to TRBJ2-5; D ambiguous. Germline V lookup: CDR1 SEHNR, CDR2 FQNEAQ (reference sequence). CDR3 length: 13 residues. Trimming shortened V by 1 base and J by 3 bases, and 6 bases separated the two germline ends. The CDR3 DNA reads as TGTGCCAGCAGCTTAGGAGTAGAAGAGACCCAGTACTTC. It encodes CASSLGVEETQYF.

This clone showed up just once. The chain combines TRBV3-1 (or the pseudogene TRBV3-2) with TRBJ2-7; no definite D call. V lost 0 bases, J lost 3 bases, and 15 bases lay in between. The CDR3 is 16 residues long. The germline gives CDR1 LGHDT, CDR2 YNNKEL (reference sequence). The CDR3 spells CASSQEGSYGNYEQYF. The CDR3 DNA sequence: TGTGCCAGCAGCCAAGAAGGGTCCTACGGAAACTACGAGCAGTACTTC.

The J gene is TRBJ2-1, the V gene TRBV4-3; D possibly matches TRBD1 or TRBD2 (5 bases each). Per germline, CDR1 LGHNA and CDR2 YSLEER. The CDR3 contains 15 residues. V lost 0 bases and J lost 3, with 9 bases in between. CDR3 bases: TGCGCCAGCAGCCAAGAATGGGGGAGCTACAATGAGCAGTTCTTC. It is translated as CASSQEWGSYNEQFF.

This clone was detected a few times. V usage is TRBV30 and J usage is TRBJ1-2, with a tentative D call TRBD1 (6 bases). The CDR3 is 12 residues long. CDR1 is GTSNPN, CDR2 SVGIG, per germline (reference sequence). The V end was cut by 4 bases, the J end by 4 bases, with 10 bases between. The CDR3 region is CAWTEGGYGYTF. The CDR3, as DNA: TGTGCCTGGACCGAGGGGGGCTATGGCTACACCTTC.

The chain recombines TRBV19 with TRBJ1-2, with 10 nucleotides matching TRBD1. Germline V lookup: CDR1 LNHDA, CDR2 SQIVND (reference sequence). The CDR3 sequence is 12 residues long. Losses at the gene ends were 6 bases for V and 8 bases for J; bases not matched to a gene: 3. The chain's CDR3 is CASSRDRGGYTF. DNA of the CDR3: TGTGCCAGTAGCCGGGACAGGGGCGGCTACACCTTC.

The chain links TRBV7-6 to TRBJ2-1, with unresolved D. Looked up from germline, CDR1 is SGHVS and CDR2 is FNYEAQ. V was pared by 4 bases and J by 8 bases, with 12 bases between. The CDR3 contains 13 residues. CDR3 bases: TGTGCCAGCAGCTCCCGCCCCCTGGATGAGCAGTTCTTC. Protein: CASSSRPLDEQFF.

The CDR3 bases are TGTGCCAGCAGTGGGTGGGTTTCCGAGGGAGAGACCCAGTACTTC. Protein sequence: CASSGWVSEGETQYF. The chain employs TRBV2 and TRBJ2-5, with a weak D call TRBD2 (5 bases). The length of the CDR3 is 15 residues. CDR1 and CDR2 from the germline V gene are SNHLY and FYNNEI. V was pared by 4 bases and J by 4 bases, with 16 bases between.

This clone turned up a few times. The chain recombines TRBV7-9 with TRBJ2-1; the D gene is possibly TRBD2 (5 bases). The length of the CDR3 is 14 residues. Germline lookup yields CDR1 SEHNR and CDR2 FQNEAQ (reference sequence). Trimming took off 5 bases at V and 5 bases at J, with 13 bases between the two ends. The DNA for the CDR3 is TGTGCCAGCAGCCTCCGGGATCAGAACAATGAGCAGTTCTTC. This sequence encodes CASSLRDQNNEQFF. Full variable domain (outside the CDR3, taken from reference TRBV7-9 and TRBJ2-1): DTGVSQNPRHKITKRGQNVTFRCDPISEHNRLYWYRQTLGQGPEFLTYFQNEAQLEKSRLLSDRFSAERPKGSFSTLEIQRTEQGDSAMYLCASSLRDQNNEQFFGPGTRLTVL.

The chain combines TRBV7-2 with TRBJ2-5; the D gene could be TRBD1 or TRBD2 (6 bases each). Germline assignment: CDR1 SGHTA and CDR2 FQGNSA. This CDR3 has 15 amino acids. Trimming removed 2 bases from V and 4 bases from J, with 14 bases in between. CDR3 residues: CASSLTRRDTETQYF. CDR3 DNA: TGTGCCAGCAGCTTAACAAGGCGGGACACAGAGACCCAGTACTTC.

This clone was seen only once. The chain has TRBV9 and TRBJ2-5, with D possibly being TRBD1 (5 bases). V lost 3 bases, J lost 5 bases, and 20 bases lay in between. The germline V gene encodes CDR1 SGDLS and CDR2 YYNGEE. The CDR3 extends over 16 amino acids. CDR3 region: CASSARLGAVGETQYF. The CDR3 nucleotides read TGTGCCAGCAGCGCAAGGCTAGGGGCTGTGGGGGAGACCCAGTACTTC.

The V call is TRBV3-1 (or the pseudogene TRBV3-2), the J call TRBJ2-1, with a weak D call TRBD2 (5 bases). The germline V and J ends were trimmed by 7 bases and 9 bases, with 16 bases remaining between them. The CDR3 is made up of 13 amino acids. The germline V gene encodes CDR1 LGHDT and CDR2 YNNKEL (reference sequence). This chain's CDR3 is CASTPLSGGEQFF. In nucleotides, the CDR3 is TGTGCCAGCACCCCCCTCAGCGGAGGTGAGCAGTTCTTC.

This chain joins TRBV6-2 or TRBV6-3 and TRBJ1-1; D call uncertain. Trimming removed 5 bases at V and 0 bases at J, with 4 bases between. The CDR3 extends over 12 amino acids. Germline V gene sequence: CDR1 MNHEY, CDR2 SVGEGT. The CDR3 protein is CASSMLNTEAFF. The CDR3 DNA sequence: TGTGCCAGCAGTATGTTGAACACTGAAGCTTTCTTT.

The genes are TRBV6-6 and TRBJ2-5; 9 bases line up with TRBD2. The V segment lost 10 bases and the J segment 0 bases; nucleotides outside the gene matches: 9. CDR1 and CDR2 from the germline V gene are MNHNY and SVGAGI (reference sequence). The CDR3 has 15 residues. The CDR3 coding sequence is TGTGCCACGCATAAGGCGGGGGGGGACCAAGAGACCCAGTACTTC. This sequence encodes CATHKAGGDQETQYF.

This chain joins TRBV24-1 and TRBJ2-2; tentative D call: TRBD1 (5 bases). CDR1 is KGHDR, CDR2 SFDVKD, per germline. The CDR3 covers 13 residues. V lost 7 bases and J 6 bases, leaving 11 bases between the germline ends. The CDR3 coding sequence is TGTGCCACCAGGGGTTCAGGGTCCGGGGAGCTGTTTTTT. Translating it yields CATRGSGSGELFF.

This sequence joins TRBV6-6 and TRBJ1-4; D is unresolved. CDR3 length: 12 residues. Germline loops: CDR1 MNHNY, CDR2 SVGAGI (reference sequence). Trimming stripped 2 bases from V and 11 bases from J, with 9 bases between. Here the CDR3 DNA reads TGTGCCAGCAGTTACCCCTTTAGGAAACTGTTTTTT. This codes for CASSYPFRKLFF.

This clone was picked up one time. The chain is built from TRBV5-6 and TRBJ2-3; maybe TRBD1 (6 bases). This CDR3 is 15 amino acids long. Germline V lookup: CDR1 SGHDT, CDR2 YYEEEE. V lost 4 bases and J lost 8, with 20 bases in between. CDR3 sequence (DNA): TGTGCCAGCAGCGCTTACAGGGACGGAAAGGGTACGCAGTATTTT. Protein: CASSAYRDGKGTQYF.